These 26 T cell receptor beta chains share one sample of origin, sequenced in a study of T cells in Graves' hyperthyroidism and ophthalmopathy. From RNA transcripts, TCR beta CDR3 regions were amplified. The primer set for the first-round RT-PCR of the TCR CDR3 was HTBI. TCRdb processed the multiplex PCR reads anew with MiXCR; each CDR3 protein has one entry. The sample lists some 490,000 distinct CDR3 sequences, about 16% occurring once. The sample was blood. These receptors were collected from a woman aged 30 to 39 with Graves' ophthalmopathy.

This clonotype was detected many times. This chain uses TRBV6-2 or TRBV6-3 with TRBJ2-1, with D maybe TRBD2 (6 bases). Trimming stripped 7 bases from V and 0 bases from J, with 16 bases between. Germline CDR1 MNHEY, CDR2 SVGEGT. CDR3 length equals 16 residues. The CDR3 bases are TGTGCCAGCACCAGGATAGCGGCCTCCTCCTACAATGAGCAGTTCTTC. Translation: CASTRIAASSYNEQFF.

This clonotype was picked up many times. The CDR3: CASSQDQGLSYEQYF. CDR3 nucleotide sequence: TGTGCCAGCAGCCAAGATCAGGGGCTAAGTTACGAGCAGTACTTC. This chain connects TRBV14 to TRBJ2-7; D possibly corresponds to TRBD1 (6 bases). CDR3 length: 15 residues. The V end lost 0 bases, the J end lost 4 bases, and 13 bases lay between the germline ends. CDR1 SGHDN and CDR2 FVKESK come from the germline V gene.

Details on this clonotype: The junction differs from germline at one of its ends, possibly a read error. CDR3 nucleotides: TGTGCCAGCCCACCACGTTCGTGGGACAGTGTGGCCAACGTCCTGACTTTC. It encodes CASPPRSWDSVANVLTF. The chain combines TRBV18 with TRBJ2-6, with 7 bases identical to TRBD1. The CDR3 contains 17 residues. Germline assignment: CDR1 KGHSH and CDR2 LQKENI.

The chain combines TRBV4-1 with TRBJ1-1; TRBD1 is a possible D gene (6 bases). The germline gives CDR1 MGHRA, CDR2 YSYEKL. The CDR3 extends over 14 amino acids. The V gene lost 6 bases and the J gene lost 2 bases, with 13 bases spanning the gap. The CDR3 reads CASRITGSNTEAFF. The CDR3 DNA reads as TGCGCCAGCAGGATAACAGGGAGTAACACTGAAGCTTTCTTT.

This clonotype was detected ten times or more. The DNA for the CDR3 is TGTGCCAGCAGCCAGCTTACAGAAAACACTGAAGCTTTCTTT. This codes for CASSQLTENTEAFF. The chain is built from TRBV3-1 and TRBJ1-1; D is ambiguous. V lost 3 bases, J lost 2 bases, and 10 bases lay in between. CDR1 is LGHDT, CDR2 YNNKEL, per germline (reference sequence). The CDR3 totals 14 residues.

This clonotype was observed at least ten times. This rearrangement joins TRBV3-1 to TRBJ2-5, with D perhaps TRBD1 or TRBD2 (6 bases each). Trimming shortened V by 1 base and J by 4 bases, and 16 bases separated the two germline ends. The CDR3 extends over 16 amino acids. Looked up from germline, CDR1 is LGHDT and CDR2 is YNNKEL (reference sequence). The chain's CDR3 is CASSQGVSGAGETQYF. The CDR3 DNA follows: TGTGCCAGCAGCCAAGGGGTATCGGGGGCCGGAGAGACCCAGTACTTC.

Regarding this clonotype: A much larger clone lies a single base off, so this may be a read error. The CDR3 end shows no conserved phenylalanine or tryptophan, and so a read error is likely. This sequence joins TRBV4-1 and TRBJ1-1; D remains ambiguous. V lost 1 base and J 1 base, leaving 16 bases between the germline ends. CDR1 is MGHRA and CDR2 is YSYEKL in the germline V gene. This CDR3 has 17 residues. The DNA for the CDR3 is TGCGCCAGCAGCCAAGGACCGTTAGGCCGGGCGAACACTGAAGCTTTCCTT. Its translation: CASSQGPLGRANTEAFL.

This clonotype appeared many times. The chain has TRBV7-2 and TRBJ1-2; possible D gene TRBD1, 5 bases. Germline V gene data show CDR1 as SGHTA and CDR2 as FQGNSA. CDR3 length: 12 residues. V lost 4 bases, J lost 9 bases, and 12 bases lay in between. The CDR3 protein is CASSYPGTSYTF. The DNA of the CDR3 is TGTGCCAGCAGCTACCCCGGGACGAGCTACACCTTC.

This clonotype was observed a handful of times. For the CDR3, the DNA is TGTGCCAGTAGCTTCCTCGGGGGTCCGTCTGGAAACACCATATATTTT. This gives the protein CASSFLGGPSGNTIYF. The chain couples TRBV19 to TRBJ1-3; a weak D match, TRBD1 (5 bases). The V and J ends lost 6 bases and 1 base respectively, with 16 bases between them. The CDR3 sequence is 16 residues long. Germline CDR1 is LNHDA and CDR2 is SQIVND (reference sequence).

This clonotype has a count of ten or more. This chain links TRBV5-1 with TRBJ1-4; possibly TRBD1 for D (6 bases). V was clipped by 2 bases and J by 8 bases, with 10 bases between them. The CDR3 has 13 residues. Germline loops: CDR1 SGHRS, CDR2 YFSETQ. The DNA of the CDR3 is TGCGCCAGCAGCTTTCAGCAGGGGGAAAAACTGTTTTTT. Translated: CASSFQQGEKLFF.

Ten or more counts support this clonotype. This chain joins TRBV28 and TRBJ1-2, with a tentative D call TRBD1 (5 bases). The CDR3 totals 12 residues. Deletions cut 6 bases from V and 4 bases from J, with 9 bases between. Germline-derived CDR1 and CDR2 are MDHEN and SYDVKM. The CDR3 reads CASSRQIYGYTF. The CDR3 DNA is TGTGCCAGCAGCCGACAGATCTATGGCTACACCTTC.

This clonotype has a count of ten or more. This chain links TRBV7-3 with TRBJ2-1; 7 nucleotides match TRBD2. V shed 6 bases, J shed 9 bases, and the junction held 8 bases outside the gene matches. The CDR3 is 13 residues long. Germline CDR1 is SGHTA and CDR2 is FQGTGA. CDR3 residues: CASSQMGGSEQFF. DNA of the CDR3: TGTGCCAGCAGTCAAATGGGCGGGAGTGAGCAGTTCTTC.

This clonotype was counted many times. The rearrangement joins TRBV20-1 to TRBJ2-1; 10 nucleotides agree with TRBD2. The CDR3 totals 14 residues. V shed 0 bases, J shed 7 bases, and the junction held 3 bases outside the gene matches. From germline, CDR1 is DFQATT and CDR2 SNEGSKA (reference sequence). In nucleotides, the CDR3 is TGCAGTGCTAGAGAGGGGACTAGCGTTAATGAGCAGTTCTTC. Translated, it gives CSAREGTSVNEQFF.

V is TRBV4-3 and J is TRBJ2-1; a possible D gene is TRBD1 (5 bases). Germline assignment: CDR1 LGHNA and CDR2 YSLEER. The CDR3 extends over 14 amino acids. Deletions cut 4 bases from V and 9 bases from J, with 16 bases between. The CDR3 DNA reads as TGCGCCAGCAGCCTAAAGAAGGGGCCGGGTGAGCAGTTCTTC. Its translation is CASSLKKGPGEQFF.

The V gene is TRBV2, the J gene TRBJ2-5, with unresolved D. The CDR3 loop spans 12 amino acids. In germline, CDR1 is SNHLY, CDR2 FYNNEI. V shed 4 bases and J shed 5 bases, with 8 bases lying between them. The CDR3 coding sequence is TGTGCCAGCAGTGTTGTAGTTGAGACCCAGTACTTC. Its protein product is CASSVVVETQYF.

This chain connects TRBV5-1 to TRBJ2-5, with 10 bases matching TRBD1. Germline CDR1 is SGHRS and CDR2 is YFSETQ. The CDR3 totals 15 residues. J was trimmed by 9 bases and V by 4 bases; bases with no gene match: 12. The CDR3 nucleotides read TGCGCCAGCAGCCAAGGCGTCGGGACAGGGGAGCCCCAGTACTTC. This encodes CASSQGVGTGEPQYF.

This clonotype was found many times. V gene TRBV2 combines with J gene TRBJ1-3; 7 bases align to TRBD1. With 1 base clipped from V and 4 bases from J, the junction kept 4 bases outside the gene matches. This CDR3 spans 15 amino acids. Germline V lookup: CDR1 SNHLY, CDR2 FYNNEI. The CDR3 sequence is CASSEVRGSGNTIYF. DNA for the CDR3: TGTGCCAGCAGTGAAGTCAGGGGGTCAGGAAACACCATATATTTT.

The V and J genes are TRBV9 and TRBJ2-7; 9 nucleotides line up with TRBD2. Germline V gives CDR1 SGDLS, CDR2 YYNGEE. After removal of 3 bases from V and 3 bases from J, the junction contained 7 bases not matched to a gene. The CDR3 has 15 amino acids. CDR3 residues: CASSASGTSFYEQYF. CDR3 in DNA: TGTGCCAGCAGCGCCTCCGGGACTAGCTTCTACGAGCAGTACTTC.

In its sample, this clonotype was seen many times. The DNA for the CDR3 is TGTGCCAGCAGTCGCGACAGGGGAAAAAGTGGCTACACCTTC. This codes for CASSRDRGKSGYTF. This chain uses TRBV12-3 or TRBV12-4 with TRBJ1-2; 8 bases agree with TRBD1. The V and J ends lost 5 bases and 7 bases, in that order; junction bases with no gene match: 9. The CDR3 spans 14 residues.

The chain's CDR3 is CASSPRQSNADTQYF. The CDR3, as DNA: TGTGCCAGCTCACCACGACAGAGTAATGCTGATACGCAGTATTTT. V gene TRBV18 combines with J gene TRBJ2-3; TRBD1 might be the D (5 bases). Germline V gene lookup returns CDR1 KGHSH and CDR2 LQKENI. The ends were cut back, 1 base at V and 6 bases at J, with 14 bases in the middle. The CDR3 spans 15 residues.

V usage is TRBV28 and J usage is TRBJ1-2; the D gene is possibly TRBD1 (5 bases). Per the germline V gene, CDR1 is MDHEN and CDR2 is SYDVKM. V was clipped by 6 bases and J by 8 bases, with 19 bases between them. This CDR3 contains 14 residues. The CDR3 here is CASSQGTANIGYTF. CDR3 nucleotides: TGTGCCAGCAGCCAAGGGACGGCGAACATCGGCTACACCTTC.

This clonotype has a count of ten or more. The V gene is TRBV6-1, the J gene TRBJ2-6, with unresolved D. CDR1 and CDR2 (germline): MNHNS, SASEGT. The germline V and J ends were trimmed by 4 bases and 0 bases, with 4 bases remaining between them. The CDR3 runs to 14 residues. DNA for the CDR3: TGTGCCAGCAGTGCACCCTCTGGGGCCAACGTCCTGACTTTC. It is translated as CASSAPSGANVLTF.

This clonotype was seen many times. The chain links TRBV7-2 to TRBJ2-7, with TRBD1 matching 11 bases. Unmatched junction bases numbered 6, after V lost 4 bases and J lost 7 bases. The V gene's germline CDR1 is SGHTA and CDR2 FQGNSA. This CDR3 comprises 14 residues. CDR3 coding DNA: TGTGCCAGCAGCTGGACAGGGGGCGAGGGAGAGCAGTACTTC. Encoded protein: CASSWTGGEGEQYF.

The chain links TRBV19 to TRBJ1-1; D gene unclear. Deletions cut 0 bases from V and 4 bases from J, with 9 bases between. This CDR3 spans 14 amino acids. Germline loops: CDR1 LNHDA, CDR2 SQIVND (reference sequence). DNA for the CDR3: TGTGCCAGTAGTATAGATATGTGGGGCACTGAAGCTTTCTTT. Its protein product is CASSIDMWGTEAFF.

This clonotype turned up a few times. The chain combines TRBV7-9 with TRBJ1-5; maybe TRBD1 (5 bases). CDR1 is SEHNR, CDR2 FQNEAQ, per germline (reference sequence). The CDR3 loop spans 14 amino acids. The V and J ends lost 1 base and 6 bases respectively, with 10 bases between them. The CDR3 sequence: CASSLDSGAQPQHF. The CDR3 nucleotides are TGTGCCAGCAGCTTAGATTCCGGGGCTCAGCCCCAGCATTTT.

Only a few counts were recorded for this clonotype. The chain combines TRBV11-2 with TRBJ2-1; 11 nucleotides line up with TRBD2. Per the germline V gene, CDR1 is SGHAT and CDR2 is FQNNGV. CDR3 length equals 16 residues. V lost 5 bases, J lost 5 bases, and 8 bases stayed unmatched. This chain's CDR3 is CASSALAGVFHNEQFF. DNA for the CDR3: TGTGCCAGCAGCGCACTAGCGGGAGTTTTCCACAATGAGCAGTTCTTC.